Shown below are 32 T cell receptor beta chains from a single sample sequenced in a study of blood T cell repertoires in COVID-19. Generated by immunoSEQ multiplex PCR, the TCRdb table keeps only in-frame clones and is missing some. The sample includes under 200,000 clones, roughly 84% of them seen just once. Sequencing was done on a sample of peripheral blood. These receptors came from a woman over 75 with acute or convalescent COVID-19.

J is TRBJ2-5 and V is TRBV6-2 or TRBV6-3; TRBD1 matches 9 bases. The V and J ends lost 5 bases and 5 bases, in that order; junction bases with no gene match: 12. The length of the CDR3 is 16 residues. Germline V CDR1 and CDR2: MNHEY, SVGEGT. Written as DNA, the CDR3 is TGTGCCAGCAGTCGAACCGGGACAGGGAACCGGGAGACCCAGTACTTC. Protein sequence: CASSRTGTGNRETQYF.

V usage is TRBV19 and J usage is TRBJ2-4; possible D gene TRBD2, 5 bases. Deletions cut 2 bases from V and 0 bases from J, with 26 bases between. CDR3 size: 21 residues. Germline V gene sequence: CDR1 LNHDA, CDR2 SQIVND (reference sequence). The CDR3 DNA sequence: TGTGCCAGTAGTATAAGGTCCGGGGTTGCATCCCCAGAACTAGCCAAAAACATTCAGTACTTC. This encodes CASSIRSGVASPELAKNIQYF. The full variable domain, with the rest looked up from reference TRBV19 and TRBJ2-4, is DGGITQSPKYLFRKEGQNVTLSCEQNLNHDAMYWYRQDPGQGLRLIYYSQIVNDFQKGDIAEGYSVSREKKESFPLTVTSAQKNPTAFYLCASSIRSGVASPELAKNIQYFGAGTRLSVL.

There are a few counts of this clone. DNA of the CDR3: TGCGCCAGCAGCCAAGGGCTCGACGGGAGTTCCTACGAGCAGTACTTC. This sequence encodes CASSQGLDGSSYEQYF. This rearrangement joins TRBV4-1 to TRBJ2-7, with a tentative D call TRBD2 (6 bases). CDR3 length: 16 residues. Trimming stripped 1 base from V and 1 base from J, with 14 bases between. Germline CDR1 MGHRA, CDR2 YSYEKL.

CDR3 sequence: CASNSGTEQFF. The CDR3 DNA follows: TGTGCCAGCAATTCCGGGACAGAGCAGTTCTTC. The J gene is TRBJ2-1, the V gene TRBV6-5, with D possibly TRBD1 on 6 matching bases. Germline lookup yields CDR1 MNHEY and CDR2 SVGAGI. V dropped 7 bases and J dropped 10 bases, with 11 bases sitting between them. CDR3 length equals 11 residues.

The CDR3 DNA reads as TGTGCCAGCAGCGTCTTAGGACAGGGGGCTTTCGGCTACACCTTC. Translation gives CASSVLGQGAFGYTF. The chain recombines TRBV9 with TRBJ1-2; TRBD1 agrees at 11 bases. CDR1 and CDR2 from the germline V gene are SGDLS and YYNGEE. V lost 2 bases and J lost 8; bases outside the gene matches: 8. This CDR3 has 15 amino acids.

This sequence joins TRBV20-1 and TRBJ2-5, with a possible D match to TRBD2 (5 bases). Deletions cut 7 bases from V and 10 bases from J, with 16 bases between. Germline CDR1 reads DFQATT; CDR2 reads SNEGSKA (reference sequence). The CDR3 contains 11 residues. CDR3 in amino acids: CSGGVRGGQYF. The CDR3 DNA sequence: TGCAGTGGAGGAGTTCGTGGAGGCCAGTACTTC.

The CDR3 coding sequence is TGTGCCAGTAGTAACACGGGACACCGTAATGAAAAACTGTTTTTT. Translation: CASSNTGHRNEKLFF. The genes are TRBV19 and TRBJ1-4; D is perhaps TRBD1 (6 bases). Deletions cut 4 bases from V and 4 bases from J, with 13 bases between. CDR1 and CDR2 from the germline V gene are LNHDA and SQIVND (reference sequence). This CDR3 spans 15 amino acids.

In nucleotides, the CDR3 is TGTGCCAGCAGCTTAGCGACAGGCGCATCTAACTATGGCTACACCTTC. Its protein is CASSLATGASNYGYTF. The chain employs TRBV7-2 and TRBJ1-2, with a tentative D call TRBD1 (6 bases). The V end lost 0 bases, the J end lost 0 bases, and 11 bases lay between the germline ends. From germline, CDR1 is SGHTA and CDR2 FQGNSA. The CDR3 totals 16 residues.

This clone was counted between two and nine times. This CDR3 reads CASSIRTGVRETQYF. The CDR3 DNA reads TGTGCCAGCAGCATCCGGACAGGGGTGAGGGAGACCCAGTACTTC. The V call is TRBV7-9, the J call TRBJ2-5, with 9 bases identical to TRBD1. The germline gives CDR1 SEHNR, CDR2 FQNEAQ (reference sequence). V trimming: 5 bases; J trimming: 5 bases; junction bases outside the gene matches: 9. The CDR3 has 15 residues.

This clone has just a few counts. V and J are TRBV28 and TRBJ2-2; TRBD2 is a possible D gene (7 bases). This CDR3 region has 14 residues. Germline CDR1 and CDR2: MDHEN and SYDVKM. V lost 5 bases to trimming and J lost 5 bases, with 12 bases between them. DNA of the CDR3: TGTGCCAGCAGTCCGGGGGGCGCAACCGGGGAGCTGTTTTTT. It yields the protein CASSPGGATGELFF.

The chain recombines TRBV15 with TRBJ1-4; 8 bases are a match to TRBD1. The V gene's germline CDR1 is LNHNV and CDR2 YYDKDF (reference sequence). V trimming: 3 bases; J trimming: 8 bases; junction bases outside the gene matches: 20. The CDR3 runs to 19 residues. The CDR3 loop is CATSSVGYWAGGGGEKLFF. The CDR3 DNA follows: TGTGCCACCAGCAGTGTGGGCTATTGGGCAGGGGGCGGAGGAGAAAAACTGTTTTTT. The entire variable domain, with the rest obtained from reference TRBV15 and TRBJ1-4, is as follows: DAMVIQNPRYQVTQFGKPVTLSCSQTLNHNVMYWYQQKSSQAPKLLFHYYDKDFNNEADTPDNFQSRRPNTSFCFLDIRSPGLGDTAMYLCATSSVGYWAGGGGEKLFFGSGTQLSVL.

The V gene is TRBV6-5, the J gene TRBJ2-7, with D perhaps matching TRBD1 (5 bases). The V gene lost 6 bases and the J gene lost 2 bases, with 17 bases spanning the gap. The CDR3 runs 15 residues. In germline, CDR1 is MNHEY, CDR2 SVGAGI. This CDR3 reads CASRETLAGTYEQYF. CDR3 DNA: TGTGCCAGCAGAGAGACTCTGGCAGGGACCTACGAGCAGTACTTC.

V usage is TRBV10-3 and J usage is TRBJ1-5; 7 bases map to TRBD1. With 3 bases clipped from V and 7 bases from J, the junction kept 6 bases outside the gene matches. The CDR3 is made up of 14 amino acids. The germline V gene encodes CDR1 ENHRY and CDR2 SYGVKD. CDR3 sequence (DNA): TGTGCCATCAGTGAAGAACAGGGGCCGCAGCCCCAGCATTTT. It yields the protein CAISEEQGPQPQHF.

This chain joins TRBV7-2 and TRBJ2-5, with D possibly TRBD1 on 5 matching bases. The germline gives CDR1 SGHTA, CDR2 FQGNSA. V was shortened by 5 bases and J by 5 bases, with 18 bases between the two germline ends. The CDR3 has 15 residues. In nucleotides, the CDR3 is TGTGCCAGCAGCCCCCAGGCAGGGTTTCATGAGACCCAGTACTTC. This gives the protein CASSPQAGFHETQYF.

The chain joins TRBV12-5 to TRBJ1-1, with D hard to call. Trimming cost V 6 bases and J 1 base, with 15 bases left between them. The germline V gene has CDR1 LGHNT and CDR2 FRNRAP. There are 15 residues in the CDR3. CDR3 DNA: TGTGCTAGTGGCTCCCTGCGGGAGGGGAACACTGAAGCTTTCTTT. Protein sequence: CASGSLREGNTEAFF.

The V call is TRBV19, the J call TRBJ2-3, with D possibly matching TRBD1 (5 bases). Trimming stripped 10 bases from V and 0 bases from J, with 23 bases between. Germline CDR1 reads LNHDA; CDR2 reads SQIVND (reference sequence). This CDR3 region has 17 residues. The CDR3 bases are TGTGCCACCTCAGAAGTGGGGCCAGGTGCTAGCACAGATACGCAGTATTTT. It codes for CATSEVGPGASTDTQYF.

The chain uses TRBV5-1 and TRBJ2-5; D not resolved. The CDR3 extends over 15 amino acids. CDR1 and CDR2 (germline): SGHRS, YFSETQ. V gave up 3 bases and J gave up 2 bases, with 14 bases separating them. The CDR3 sequence: CASSSDGRSQETQYF. The CDR3 nucleotides read TGCGCCAGCAGCTCCGATGGCAGATCACAAGAGACCCAGTACTTC.

The rearrangement links TRBV5-6 to TRBJ1-1, with a possible D match to TRBD1 (6 bases). The V and J ends lost 1 base and 0 bases respectively, with 10 bases between them. The CDR3 is 15 amino acids. Germline CDR1 is SGHDT and CDR2 is YYEEEE. The CDR3 coding sequence is TGTGCCAGCAGCTTGTCCGGGGGGCTGAACACTGAAGCTTTCTTT. Amino acids: CASSLSGGLNTEAFF.

This rearrangement joins TRBV27 to TRBJ2-3; 7 bases fit TRBD1. Germline CDR1 reads MNHEY; CDR2 reads SMNVEV (reference sequence). This CDR3 contains 14 residues. With V trimmed by 4 bases and J by 6 bases, 7 bases remained unmatched. CDR3 loop: CASSSTGVRDTQYF. The CDR3 DNA reads TGTGCCAGCAGTTCTACAGGGGTGAGGGATACGCAGTATTTT.

The J gene is TRBJ2-5, the V gene TRBV3-1 (or the pseudogene TRBV3-2); 15 bases agree with TRBD2. This CDR3 has 18 amino acids. Germline V gene lookup returns CDR1 LGHDT and CDR2 YNNKEL (reference sequence). The V gene end was trimmed by 4 bases and the J gene end by 0 bases; junction bases not matched to a gene: 6. This CDR3 is CASSLGLAGGTNQETQYF. The DNA of the CDR3 is TGTGCCAGCAGCCTAGGACTAGCGGGAGGGACCAACCAAGAGACCCAGTACTTC.

The chain uses TRBV10-3 and TRBJ1-2, with D perhaps TRBD1 (5 bases). The CDR3 sequence is 14 residues long. Looked up from germline, CDR1 is ENHRY and CDR2 is SYGVKD. V was cut by 8 bases and J by 7 bases, with 20 bases left in between. CDR3 protein: CAISGTGSRAGYTF. CDR3 nucleotide sequence: TGTGCCATCTCGGGGACTGGTTCAAGAGCTGGCTACACCTTC.

The rearrangement uses TRBV18 and TRBJ2-5, with TRBD1 matching over 9 bases. Trimming cost V 4 bases and J 3 bases; bases outside gene matches: 9. The CDR3 length is 16 residues. The V gene's germline CDR1 is KGHSH and CDR2 LQKENI. The CDR3 region is CASSLGPDRGKETQYF. CDR3 bases: TGTGCCAGCTCACTGGGCCCTGACAGGGGGAAAGAGACCCAGTACTTC.

The gene calls are TRBV24-1 and TRBJ2-5; D perhaps matches TRBD2 (6 bases). Trimming removed 4 bases at V and 5 bases at J, with 19 bases between. This CDR3 is built from 16 residues. Germline values: CDR1 KGHDR, CDR2 SFDVKD. The CDR3 spells CATSEAGTDYRETQYF. The CDR3 region has the DNA TGTGCCACCAGTGAGGCCGGGACGGACTATAGGGAGACCCAGTACTTC.

The V and J genes are TRBV14 and TRBJ2-1; 10 nucleotides match TRBD2. Germline CDR1 is SGHDN and CDR2 is FVKESK. CDR3 length: 15 amino acids. V gave up 2 bases and J gave up 3 bases; unmatched junction bases: 1. CDR3 nucleotide sequence: TGTGCCAGCAGCCAATTAGCGGGAGGCTACAATGAGCAGTTCTTC. Residues: CASSQLAGGYNEQFF.

This chain joins TRBV27 and TRBJ1-1; D may be TRBD1 (6 bases). In germline, CDR1 is MNHEY, CDR2 SMNVEV (reference sequence). CDR3 size: 14 residues. The V and J ends lost 7 bases and 7 bases respectively, with 19 bases between them. The CDR3 loop is CASTRAGATNEAFF. The CDR3 bases are TGTGCCAGCACTCGGGCAGGGGCGACCAATGAAGCTTTCTTT.

This chain uses TRBV27 with TRBJ2-7; 11 positions match TRBD2. Trimming cost V 2 bases and J 5 bases; bases outside gene matches: 11. The CDR3 totals 17 residues. Germline V gene lookup returns CDR1 MNHEY and CDR2 SMNVEV (reference sequence). The CDR3 region has the DNA TGTGCCAGCAGTTTAAAACAGACTAGCGGGATAAGGAACGAGCAGTACTTC. Its protein is CASSLKQTSGIRNEQYF.

This clone has just a few counts. J is TRBJ2-1 and V is TRBV19; 8 bases line up with TRBD1. V shed 10 bases and J 0 bases; nucleotides not matched to a gene: 5. The CDR3 length is 14 residues. In germline, CDR1 is LNHDA, CDR2 SQIVND (reference sequence). Here the CDR3 reads CATDRGSSYNEQFF. Written as DNA, the CDR3 is TGTGCCACCGACAGGGGTAGCTCCTACAATGAGCAGTTCTTC.

Only a few counts were recorded for this clone. The genes are TRBV6-5 and TRBJ2-3; 7 bases map to TRBD2. V was pared by 8 bases and J by 3 bases, with 8 bases of the junction left unmatched. The CDR3 length is 14 residues. In germline, CDR1 is MNHEY, CDR2 SVGAGI. This chain's CDR3 is CASVSGLITDTQYF. The CDR3 DNA is TGTGCCAGCGTTAGCGGGTTGATAACAGATACGCAGTATTTT.

This clone was counted once. The V call is TRBV19, the J call TRBJ2-5, with D tentatively TRBD1 (5 bases). The CDR3 is made up of 16 amino acids. Germline loops: CDR1 LNHDA, CDR2 SQIVND (reference sequence). V shed 3 bases and J shed 1 base, with 15 bases lying between them. The DNA for the CDR3 is TGTGCCAGTAGTATCGTATTAGGGCAGGGCCAAGAGACCCAGTACTTC. Its translation: CASSIVLGQGQETQYF.

This chain connects TRBV5-1 to TRBJ2-6; D is perhaps TRBD1 (5 bases). V lost 2 bases, J lost 0 bases, and 6 bases lay in between. This CDR3 spans 15 amino acids. In germline, CDR1 is SGHRS, CDR2 YFSETQ. In DNA form, the CDR3 reads TGCGCCAGCAGCTTAGGGGTCTCTGGGGCCAACGTCCTGACTTTC. It encodes CASSLGVSGANVLTF.

The chain joins TRBV28 to TRBJ1-1, with D possibly being TRBD1 (5 bases). V gave up 3 bases and J gave up 6 bases, with 14 bases separating them. This CDR3 contains 14 residues. From germline, CDR1 is MDHEN and CDR2 SYDVKM. The CDR3 DNA sequence: TGTGCCAGCAGTTTGTATACAGGTTGGGCTGAAGCTTTCTTT. It codes for CASSLYTGWAEAFF. The full variable domain, rest sourced from reference TRBV28 and TRBJ1-1, is DVKVTQSSRYLVKRTGEKVFLECVQDMDHENMFWYRQDPGLGLRLIYFSYDVKMKEKGDIPEGYSVSREKKERFSLILESASTNQTSMYLCASSLYTGWAEAFFGQGTRLTVV.

The chain joins TRBV7-2 to TRBJ2-7; 9 bases are a match to TRBD1. Per the germline V gene, CDR1 is SGHTA and CDR2 is FQGNSA. This CDR3 comprises 17 residues. Trimming took 3 bases from V and 6 from J; bases not matched to a gene: 15. The CDR3 coding sequence is TGTGCCAGCAGCTTCCAACGGACTTCCGGGACAGGGAGCGAGCAGTACTTC. It specifies CASSFQRTSGTGSEQYF.